These T cell receptor beta chains were read from a single sample in a study of Graves' ophthalmopathy and Graves' hyperthyroidism. From the multiplex PCR reads, TCRdb called clonotypes with MiXCR, one entry per CDR3 protein. The sample consists of roughly 420,000 distinct CDR3 sequences, roughly 21% of them appearing once. The sample consisted of peripheral blood. The receptors were gathered from a woman aged 18 to 35 with stable Graves' hyperthyroidism. Both conserved end residues are part of each CDR3. D genes are given only for firm matches. Expanded clones get a size class; other rows say once, few or many, or leave the size out.

j_call	v_call	clone_size	d_call	cdr3_aa	cdr3_nt
TRBJ2-7	TRBV4-1	many	NA	CASSQDPGRKSYEQYF	TGCGCCAGCAGCCAAGATCCCGGACGGAAATCCTACGAGCAGTACTTC
TRBJ1-5	TRBV28	many	NA	CASSLLVNQPQHF	TGTGCCAGCAGTTTATTGGTCAATCAGCCCCAGCATTTT
TRBJ2-5	TRBV12-3/TRBV12-4	NA	NA	CASSFGGGGTRRTQYF	TGTGCCAGCAGTTTTGGAGGGGGAGGGACCCGGAGGACCCAGTACTTC
TRBJ2-2	TRBV30	NA	TRBD2	CAQTRLAGGRETGELFF	TGTGCCCAGACAAGACTAGCGGGAGGACGAGAGACCGGGGAGCTGTTTTTT
TRBJ1-1	TRBV20-1	once	NA	CSAGRIGTDTEAFF	TGCAGTGCTGGTCGGATTGGAACGGACACTGAAGCTTTCTTT
TRBJ2-2	TRBV20-1	many	NA	CSATARGLPNVDTGELFF	TGCAGTGCTACCGCCCGAGGACTCCCGAACGTCGACACCGGGGAGCTGTTTTTT
TRBJ2-7	TRBV6-1	NA	NA	CASKGTYDQYF	TGTGCCAGTAAGGGCACCTACGATCAGTACTTC
TRBJ1-2	TRBV12-3/TRBV12-4	NA	TRBD1	CASRSQGRDYGYTF	TGTGCCAGCAGATCACAGGGGAGAGACTATGGCTACACCTTC
TRBJ1-6	TRBV6-2/TRBV6-3	many	TRBD1	CASRKGQDVLPNSPLHF	TGTGCCAGCAGGAAGGGACAGGACGTTTTACCGAATTCACCCCTCCACTTT
TRBJ1-2	TRBV7-3	many	NA	CASSLYGDSYYGYTF	TGTGCCAGCAGCTTATATGGAGACTCGTACTATGGCTACACCTTC
TRBJ1-2	TRBV20-1	many	NA	CSAAAGVDGYTF	TGCAGTGCCGCGGCAGGGGTGGATGGCTACACCTTC
TRBJ1-1	TRBV29-1	many	NA	CSVVPNTEAFF	TGCAGCGTTGTCCCGAACACTGAAGCTTTCTTT
TRBJ1-4	TRBV6-5	many	NA	CASSYSGGDGEKLFF	TGTGCCAGCAGTTACTCGGGGGGGGACGGTGAAAAACTGTTTTTT
TRBJ2-7	TRBV15	many	TRBD1	CATSRTTGSEQYF	TGTGCCACCAGCAGAACGACAGGGTCCGAGCAGTACTTC
TRBJ2-4	TRBV6-2/TRBV6-3	many	NA	CASSPGLVGAKNIQYF	TGTGCCAGCAGCCCCGGACTCGTAGGGGCCAAAAACATTCAGTACTTC
TRBJ1-2	TRBV30	many	NA	CAWRGDWSSYGYTF	TGTGCCTGGAGGGGAGACTGGTCGTCCTATGGCTACACCTTC
TRBJ2-7	TRBV28	many	NA	CASSLWPETAPSSEQYF	TGTGCCAGCAGTTTATGGCCAGAGACAGCCCCGTCCAGCGAGCAGTACTTC
TRBJ1-1	TRBV25-1	NA	NA	CASSEGYENTEAFF	TGTGCCAGCAGTGAAGGGTACGAGAACACTGAAGCTTTCTTT
TRBJ1-6	TRBV30	few	NA	CAWSRNSPLHF	TGTGCCTGGAGTCGCAATTCACCCCTCCACTTT
TRBJ1-1	TRBV25-1	many	NA	CASSDLKEAFF	TGTGCCAGCAGTGACCTCAAGGAAGCTTTCTTT
TRBJ2-5	TRBV20-1	many	TRBD2	CSARGDSGMETQYF	TGCAGTGCTAGAGGGGATAGCGGGATGGAGACCCAGTACTTC
TRBJ2-5	TRBV28	NA	NA	CATTEAGRETQYF	TGTGCCACCACTGAGGCTGGTCGGGAGACCCAGTACTTC
TRBJ2-2	TRBV6-1	NA	TRBD1	CASSRTGKSGELFF	TGTGCCAGCAGTCGGACAGGGAAGTCCGGGGAGCTGTTTTTT
TRBJ2-7	TRBV7-6	NA	NA	CASSADDGGDEQYF	TGTGCCAGCAGTGCCGATGATGGCGGAGACGAGCAGTACTTC
TRBJ2-7	TRBV7-2	NA	NA	CASSLDGRTYEQYF	TGTGCCAGCAGCTTAGACGGCAGAACCTACGAGCAGTACTTC
TRBJ1-1	TRBV20-1	many	NA	CSARKPEGGGGSTEAFF	TGCAGTGCTAGAAAACCCGAGGGGGGAGGGGGGAGCACTGAAGCTTTCTTT
TRBJ1-5	TRBV6-1	few	NA	CATQDNYNQPQHF	TGTGCCACCCAGGACAATTATAATCAGCCCCAGCATTTT
TRBJ1-1	TRBV6-1	many	NA	CASRENTEAFF	TGTGCCAGCAGAGAAAACACTGAAGCTTTCTTT
TRBJ2-7	TRBV30	NA	NA	CAWTPGGLNEQYF	TGTGCCTGGACCCCAGGAGGGCTCAACGAGCAGTACTTC
TRBJ2-2	TRBV29-1	few	NA	CSVVPVPNTGELFF	TGCAGCGTTGTCCCAGTTCCGAACACCGGGGAGCTGTTTTTT
TRBJ2-2	TRBV19	NA	NA	CASSIDRWKKGTLELFF	TGTGCCAGTAGTATAGATCGGTGGAAGAAAGGAACGTTGGAGCTGTTTTTT
TRBJ2-7	TRBV11-1	many	TRBD2	CASRTESLAGLYEQYF	TGTGCCAGCAGGACAGAATCCCTAGCGGGACTCTACGAGCAGTACTTC
TRBJ2-5	TRBV2	NA	TRBD2	CASVWRGGETQYF	TGTGCCAGCGTTTGGCGGGGGGGAGAGACCCAGTACTTC
TRBJ2-7	TRBV19	many	TRBD2	CASSATGTSSHEQYF	TGTGCCAGTAGTGCGACCGGGACTAGCTCCCACGAGCAGTACTTC
TRBJ2-7	TRBV7-3	NA	NA	CASSLGTEDYYEQYF	TGTGCCAGCAGCTTAGGGACCGAAGACTACTACGAGCAGTACTTC
TRBJ1-6	TRBV20-1	many	NA	CSAGDQGSYNSPLHF	TGCAGTGCCGGAGATCAAGGCTCCTATAATTCACCCCTCCACTTT
TRBJ2-3	TRBV11-2	NA	NA	CASSLGNPSTDTQYF	TGTGCCAGCAGCCTCGGGAATCCTAGCACAGATACGCAGTATTTT
TRBJ2-7	TRBV12-3/TRBV12-4	many	NA	CASTQQEFYEQYF	TGTGCCAGCACCCAACAGGAATTCTACGAGCAGTACTTC
TRBJ1-6	TRBV5-1	many	TRBD1	CASSEGQVDSPLHF	TGCGCCAGCAGCGAAGGACAGGTAGATTCACCCCTCCACTTT
TRBJ2-2	TRBV5-1	many	NA	CASTRTANPANTGELFF	TGCGCCAGCACCAGGACAGCAAATCCCGCGAACACCGGGGAGCTGTTTTTT
TRBJ2-7	TRBV20-1	NA	NA	CSKLDGRLEQYF	TGCAGTAAGCTCGACGGACGGCTCGAGCAGTACTTC
TRBJ1-2	TRBV7-8	NA	TRBD1	CASSPSRDSYGYTF	TGTGCCAGCAGCCCTTCAAGGGACAGCTATGGCTACACCTTC
TRBJ2-4	TRBV6-2/TRBV6-3	many	NA	CASSRGTFKNIQYF	TGTGCCAGCAGCCGCGGGACTTTCAAAAACATTCAGTACTTC
TRBJ2-2	TRBV10-3	many	TRBD1	CAAQKGTGENTGELFF	TGTGCCGCCCAAAAAGGGACAGGCGAAAACACCGGGGAGCTGTTTTTT
TRBJ2-2	TRBV7-9	many	NA	CASSSRGSGTGELFF	TGTGCCAGCAGTTCGAGGGGTAGCGGCACCGGGGAGCTGTTTTTT
TRBJ1-5	TRBV7-2	many	NA	CASSLQGTVGQPQHF	TGTGCCAGCAGCTTACAGGGGACGGTGGGTCAGCCCCAGCATTTT